The clone carrying this TCR beta chain was seen many times. This record belongs to a study of blood T cell repertoires in COVID-19. The CDR3 extends over 13 amino acids. V was trimmed by 6 bases and J by 2 bases, leaving 10 bases between them. Germline assignment: CDR1 MNHEY and CDR2 SVGAGI. The repertoire was sequenced with immunoSEQ multiplex PCR; TCRdb's copy has only in-frame clones and lacks some. Of around 250,000 clones detected, roughly 80% appear once; the ten largest clones hold approximately 5%. Participants came from about two dozen US areas, aged roughly 18 to 100 years. Sequencing was performed on PBMCs or T cells enriched from blood (not recorded which). V usage is TRBV6-5 and J usage is TRBJ1-1; a weak D match, TRBD1 (5 bases). The receptor was isolated from a man between 35 and 55 years old who had been exposed to COVID-19. CDR3 coding DNA: TGTGCCAGCAGCGTCACAGGAAACACTGAAGCTTTCTTT. This codes for CASSVTGNTEAFF.